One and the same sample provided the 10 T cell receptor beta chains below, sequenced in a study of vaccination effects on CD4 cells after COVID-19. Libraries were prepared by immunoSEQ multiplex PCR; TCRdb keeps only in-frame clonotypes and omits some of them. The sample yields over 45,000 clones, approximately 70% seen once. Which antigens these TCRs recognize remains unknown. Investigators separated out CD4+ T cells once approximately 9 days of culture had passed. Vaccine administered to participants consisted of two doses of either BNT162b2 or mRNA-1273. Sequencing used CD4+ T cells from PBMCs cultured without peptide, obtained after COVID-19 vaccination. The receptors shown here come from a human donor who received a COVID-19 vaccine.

CDR3 nucleotide sequence: TGCGCCAGCAGCTTGGTTCCTAGCGGGGGGGCCGATGAGCAGTTCTTC. Encoded protein: CASSLVPSGGADEQFF. V gene TRBV5-1 combines with J gene TRBJ2-1; 12 bases are shared with TRBD2. CDR1 and CDR2 (germline): SGHRS, YFSETQ. Trimming at V came to 0 bases and at J to 8 bases, leaving 6 bases not matched to a gene. The CDR3 sequence is 16 residues long.

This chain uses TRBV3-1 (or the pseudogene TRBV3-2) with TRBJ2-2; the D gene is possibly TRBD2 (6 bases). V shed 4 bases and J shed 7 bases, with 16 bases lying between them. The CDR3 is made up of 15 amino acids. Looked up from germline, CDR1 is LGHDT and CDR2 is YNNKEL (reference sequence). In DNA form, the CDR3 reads TGTGCCAGCAGCCCCCGACTAGTGGGGGTCGGGGAGCTGTTTTTT. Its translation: CASSPRLVGVGELFF.

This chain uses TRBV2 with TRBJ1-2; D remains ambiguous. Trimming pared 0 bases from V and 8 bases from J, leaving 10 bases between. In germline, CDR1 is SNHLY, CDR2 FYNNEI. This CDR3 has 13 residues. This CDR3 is CASSEAPGWGYTF. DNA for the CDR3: TGTGCCAGCAGTGAAGCGCCGGGGTGGGGCTACACCTTC.

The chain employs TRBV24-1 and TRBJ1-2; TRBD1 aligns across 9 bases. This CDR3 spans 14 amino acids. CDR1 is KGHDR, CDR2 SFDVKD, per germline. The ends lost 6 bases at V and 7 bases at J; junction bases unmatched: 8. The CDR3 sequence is CATSLGDRVSGYTF. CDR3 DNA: TGTGCCACCAGTTTGGGGGACAGGGTGAGTGGCTACACCTTC.

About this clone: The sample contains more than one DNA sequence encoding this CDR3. In nucleotides, the CDR3 is TGCGCCAGCAGCTTGGACAGGGTAGACACTGAAGCTTTCTTT. Amino acids: CASSLDRVDTEAFF. This chain joins TRBV5-1 and TRBJ1-1, with D possibly being TRBD1 (6 bases). The V end was cut by 0 bases, the J end by 3 bases, with 9 bases between. Germline assignment: CDR1 SGHRS and CDR2 YFSETQ. The CDR3 has 14 amino acids.

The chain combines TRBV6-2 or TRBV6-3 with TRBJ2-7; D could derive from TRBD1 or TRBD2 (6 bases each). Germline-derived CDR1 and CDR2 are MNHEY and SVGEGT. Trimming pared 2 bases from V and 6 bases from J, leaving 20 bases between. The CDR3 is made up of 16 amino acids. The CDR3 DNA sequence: TGTGCCAGCAGTTACCCCCAACGGGGGCTAAGGAGCGAGCAGTACTTC. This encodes CASSYPQRGLRSEQYF.

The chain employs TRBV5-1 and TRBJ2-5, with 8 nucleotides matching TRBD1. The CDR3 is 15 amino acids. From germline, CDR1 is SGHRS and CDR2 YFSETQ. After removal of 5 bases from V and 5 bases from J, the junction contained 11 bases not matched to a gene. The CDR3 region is CASSRGQGSGETQYF. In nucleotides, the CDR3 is TGCGCCAGCAGTCGCGGACAGGGTTCAGGGGAGACCCAGTACTTC.

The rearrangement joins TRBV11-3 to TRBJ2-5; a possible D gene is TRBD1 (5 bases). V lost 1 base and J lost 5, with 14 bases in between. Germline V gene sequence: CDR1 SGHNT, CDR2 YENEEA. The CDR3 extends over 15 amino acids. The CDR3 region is CASSLGPGPSETQYF. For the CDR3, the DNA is TGTGCCAGCAGCTTAGGTCCAGGGCCGTCGGAGACCCAGTACTTC.

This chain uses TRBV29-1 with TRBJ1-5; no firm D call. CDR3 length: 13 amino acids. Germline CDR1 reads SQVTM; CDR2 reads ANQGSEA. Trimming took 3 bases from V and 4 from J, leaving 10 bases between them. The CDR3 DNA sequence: TGCAGCGTTGAGACGGATCTTAATCAGCCCCAGCATTTT. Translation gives CSVETDLNQPQHF.

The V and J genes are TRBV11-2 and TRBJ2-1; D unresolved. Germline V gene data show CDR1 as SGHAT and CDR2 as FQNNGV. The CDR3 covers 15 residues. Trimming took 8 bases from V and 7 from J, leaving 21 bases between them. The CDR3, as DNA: TGTGCCAGCCTGACACGACACGGATACGGGAATGAGCAGTTCTTC. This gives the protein CASLTRHGYGNEQFF.